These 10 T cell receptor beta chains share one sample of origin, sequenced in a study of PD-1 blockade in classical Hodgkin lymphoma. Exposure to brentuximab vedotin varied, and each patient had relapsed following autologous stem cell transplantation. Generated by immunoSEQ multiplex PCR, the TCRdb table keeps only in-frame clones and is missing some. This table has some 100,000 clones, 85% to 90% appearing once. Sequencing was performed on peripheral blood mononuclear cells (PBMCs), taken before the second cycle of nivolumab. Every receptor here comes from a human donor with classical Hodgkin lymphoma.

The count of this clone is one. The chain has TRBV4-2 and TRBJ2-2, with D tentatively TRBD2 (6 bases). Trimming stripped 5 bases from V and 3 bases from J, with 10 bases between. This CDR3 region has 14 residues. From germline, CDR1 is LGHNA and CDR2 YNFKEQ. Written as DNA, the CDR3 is TGTGCCAGCAGCTTACAGCGGGACACCGGGGAGCTGTTTTTT. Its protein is CASSLQRDTGELFF.

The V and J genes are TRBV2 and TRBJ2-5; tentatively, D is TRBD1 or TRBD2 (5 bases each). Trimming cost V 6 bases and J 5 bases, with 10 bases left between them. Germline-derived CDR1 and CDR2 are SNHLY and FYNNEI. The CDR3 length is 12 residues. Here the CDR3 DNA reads TGTGCCAGCAGGGGGGATCGGGAGACCCAGTACTTC. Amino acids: CASRGDRETQYF.

CDR3 coding DNA: TGTGCCAGCAGGAGGGGGTATGGCTACACCTTC. Protein: CASRRGYGYTF. The chain is built from TRBV4-2 and TRBJ1-2, with TRBD1 as a possible D gene (6 bases). This CDR3 has 11 amino acids. Looked up from germline, CDR1 is LGHNA and CDR2 is YNFKEQ. V lost 6 bases, J lost 5 bases, and 7 bases lay in between.

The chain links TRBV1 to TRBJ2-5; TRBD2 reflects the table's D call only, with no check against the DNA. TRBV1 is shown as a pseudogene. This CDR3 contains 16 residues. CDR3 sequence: CTSTQGKRGGQETQYF. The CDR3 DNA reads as TGCACCAGCACCCAAGGCAAGCGGGGGGGCCAAGAGACCCAGTACTTC.

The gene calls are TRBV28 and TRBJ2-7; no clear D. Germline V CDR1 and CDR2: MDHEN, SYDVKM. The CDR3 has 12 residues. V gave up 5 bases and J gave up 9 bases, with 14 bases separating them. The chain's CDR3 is CASSPPLVGQYF. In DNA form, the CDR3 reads TGTGCCAGCAGTCCCCCCCTTGTGGGGCAGTACTTC.

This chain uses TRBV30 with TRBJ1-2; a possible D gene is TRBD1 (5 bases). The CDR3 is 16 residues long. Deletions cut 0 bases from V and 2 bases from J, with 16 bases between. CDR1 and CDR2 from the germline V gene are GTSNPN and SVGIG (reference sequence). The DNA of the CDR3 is TGTGCCTGGAGTGTACAAGTGGGGGGATGGAACTATGGCTACACCTTC. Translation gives CAWSVQVGGWNYGYTF.

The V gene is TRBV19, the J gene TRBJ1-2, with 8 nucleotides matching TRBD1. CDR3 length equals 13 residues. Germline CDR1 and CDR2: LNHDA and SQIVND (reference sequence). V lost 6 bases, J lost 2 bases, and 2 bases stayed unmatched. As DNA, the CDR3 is TGTGCCAGTAGGAGGACAGGGAACTATGGCTACACCTTC. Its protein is CASRRTGNYGYTF.

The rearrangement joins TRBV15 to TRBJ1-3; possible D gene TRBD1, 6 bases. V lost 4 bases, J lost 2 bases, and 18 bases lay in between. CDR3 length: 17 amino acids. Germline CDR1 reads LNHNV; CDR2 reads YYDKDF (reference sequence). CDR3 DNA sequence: TGTGCCACCAGCATCCCCCGCGGGGGCTTGGCTGGAAACACCATATATTTT. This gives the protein CATSIPRGGLAGNTIYF.

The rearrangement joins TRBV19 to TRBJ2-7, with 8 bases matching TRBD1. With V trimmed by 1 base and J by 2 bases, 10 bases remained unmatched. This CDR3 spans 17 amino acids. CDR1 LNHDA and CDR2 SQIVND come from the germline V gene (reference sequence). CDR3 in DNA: TGTGCCAGTAGTATAGCGGTCCAGACAGGGGTACCCTACGAGCAGTACTTC. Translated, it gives CASSIAVQTGVPYEQYF.

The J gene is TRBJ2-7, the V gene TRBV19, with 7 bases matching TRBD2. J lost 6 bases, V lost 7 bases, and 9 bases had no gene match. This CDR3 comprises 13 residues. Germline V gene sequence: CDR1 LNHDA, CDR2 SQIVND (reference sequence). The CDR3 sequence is CASTDGGVGEQYF. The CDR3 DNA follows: TGTGCCAGTACCGATGGGGGGGTTGGCGAGCAGTACTTC.